These 10 T cell receptor beta chains originate from one sample sequenced in a study of early T cells in non-severe SARS-CoV-2 infection. Each CDR3 protein gets one entry after TCRdb re-called the 5' RACE reads with MiXCR. This table has just under 60,000 distinct CDR3 sequences, approximately 9% appearing once. The sample was whole blood. The origin of the receptors is an adult who was a healthcare worker with PCR-confirmed SARS-CoV-2 infection or an uninfected control (not recorded which).

This clonotype was detected many times. The chain carries TRBV18 and TRBJ1-1; the D gene is possibly TRBD1 (6 bases). This CDR3 has 15 residues. Germline V CDR1 and CDR2: KGHSH, LQKENI. The ends were cut back, 2 bases at V and 0 bases at J, with 10 bases in the middle. The DNA of the CDR3 is TGTGCCAGCTCACCATCGTCAGGGGTGAACACTGAAGCTTTCTTT. The encoded protein is CASSPSSGVNTEAFF.

This clonotype came up many times. The chain recombines TRBV7-9 with TRBJ2-4, with D perhaps being TRBD1 or TRBD2 (6 bases each). CDR1 and CDR2 (germline): SEHNR, FQNEAQ (reference sequence). V shed 1 base and J shed 7 bases, with 11 bases lying between them. The CDR3 covers 14 residues. Here the CDR3 DNA reads TGTGCCAGCAGCTTAGAGGGGGGAAGGAACATTCAGTACTTC. The encoded protein is CASSLEGGRNIQYF.

This clonotype occurred many times. The rearrangement uses TRBV5-5 and TRBJ1-1, with 7 positions matching TRBD1. The V gene end was trimmed by 4 bases and the J gene end by 6 bases; junction bases not matched to a gene: 3. In germline, CDR1 is SGHKS, CDR2 YYEKEE (reference sequence). The CDR3 length is 12 residues. The DNA for the CDR3 is TGTGCCAGCAGCCAAGACAGGGCTGAAGCTTTCTTT. It is translated as CASSQDRAEAFF.

This clonotype came up a few times. The rearrangement joins TRBV29-1 to TRBJ2-1; 7 nucleotides match TRBD1. The junction had 9 bases not matched to a gene; V was cut back by 6 bases and J by 4 bases. Germline V gives CDR1 SQVTM, CDR2 ANQGSEA. The CDR3 spans 14 residues. CDR3 DNA sequence: TGCAGCGTGCGGCCCCCGACAGGGTACAATGAGCAGTTCTTC. It codes for CSVRPPTGYNEQFF.

This clonotype appeared a few times. The chain employs TRBV28 and TRBJ2-1; 8 bases are a match to TRBD2. Germline CDR1 MDHEN, CDR2 SYDVKM. The ends lost 2 bases at V and 6 bases at J; junction bases unmatched: 6. This CDR3 contains 15 residues. Written as DNA, the CDR3 is TGTGCCAGCAGTTTAGCTAGCGGGCCCTTCAATGAGCAGTTCTTC. As protein: CASSLASGPFNEQFF.

This clonotype has a handful of counts. This chain connects TRBV6-2 or TRBV6-3 to TRBJ2-6; no clear D. Deletions cut 0 bases from V and 3 bases from J, with 6 bases between. Germline V gene lookup returns CDR1 MNHEY and CDR2 SVGEGT. The CDR3 consists of 15 residues. CDR3 loop: CASSYSSGGANVLTF. CDR3 DNA: TGTGCCAGCAGTTACTCCAGTGGTGGGGCCAACGTCCTGACTTTC.

This clonotype was seen at least ten times. The CDR3 region has the DNA TGTGCCAGCCAAACGGCCAGCGGGAGCACGCGGGGGGAGACCCAGTACTTC. Protein product: CASQTASGSTRGETQYF. V gene TRBV11-2 combines with J gene TRBJ2-5; 8 bases line up with TRBD2. CDR1 is SGHAT and CDR2 is FQNNGV in the germline V gene. This CDR3 has 17 amino acids. Losses at the gene ends were 8 bases for V and 5 bases for J; bases not matched to a gene: 19.

This clonotype was counted a few times. The J gene is TRBJ2-3, the V gene TRBV27, with 13 bases identical to TRBD2. The CDR3 has 17 amino acids. CDR1 is MNHEY and CDR2 is SMNVEV in the germline V gene (reference sequence). The J segment lost 11 bases and the V segment lost 4 bases, leaving 15 bases of the junction unmatched. CDR3 DNA sequence: TGTGCCAGCAGTTCAACTGGGACTAGCGGGACAACCCTAAGGCAGTATTTT. This gives the protein CASSSTGTSGTTLRQYF.

As to this clonotype: Germline and junction disagree at one end, which may indicate a read error. The chain links TRBV5-1 to TRBJ2-7, with 8 bases lining up with TRBD2. This CDR3 contains 14 residues. Germline assignment: CDR1 SGHRS and CDR2 YFSETQ. The DNA for the CDR3 is TGCGCCAACAGCTCGAGCGGGAGTGTTGATGAGCAGTACTTC. This codes for CANSSSGSVDEQYF.

This clonotype was detected many times. The chain employs TRBV2 and TRBJ1-1; D uncertain. The V end lost 2 bases, the J end lost 6 bases, and 10 bases lay between the germline ends. The CDR3 is 13 amino acids. Per the germline V gene, CDR1 is SNHLY and CDR2 is FYNNEI. The CDR3 DNA follows: TGTGCCAGCAGTGAAAGGGTCAGCGCTGAAGCTTTCTTT. This translates into CASSERVSAEAFF.